Presented here are 29 T cell receptor beta chains from one specimen sequenced in a study of blood T cell repertoires in COVID-19. Clones were read by immunoSEQ multiplex PCR, and TCRdb kept only the in-frame ones, dropping some. Of roughly 260,000 clones listed, around 87% are singletons. The sequencing input was peripheral blood. All receptors derive from a woman aged 45 to 65 who had recovered from COVID-19.

This clone showed up just once. CDR3 sequence reads: CASSPYQQGQETQYF. DNA for the CDR3: TGTGCCAGCAGTCCTTACCAACAGGGTCAAGAGACCCAGTACTTC. V gene TRBV6-6 combines with J gene TRBJ2-5, with a tentative D call TRBD1 (6 bases). The germline V gene encodes CDR1 MNHNY and CDR2 SVGAGI (reference sequence). The germline V and J ends were trimmed by 5 bases and 2 bases, with 15 bases remaining between them. The CDR3 is made up of 15 amino acids.

The chain joins TRBV2 to TRBJ2-7; D is unresolved. Germline V gives CDR1 SNHLY, CDR2 FYNNEI. This CDR3 region has 14 residues. V was clipped by 6 bases and J by 6 bases, with 18 bases between them. CDR3: CASRTSATPAEQYF. For the CDR3, the DNA is TGTGCCAGCAGAACAAGCGCGACCCCGGCCGAGCAGTACTTC.

Remarks on this clone: Other DNA sequences within the sample encode an identical CDR3. V and J are TRBV20-1 and TRBJ1-2; no reliable D call. Germline V gene sequence: CDR1 DFQATT, CDR2 SNEGSKA (reference sequence). The germline V and J ends were trimmed by 5 bases and 8 bases, with 6 bases remaining between them. This CDR3 contains 9 residues. The CDR3 nucleotides read TGCAGTGCTCCAGGAGGCTACACCTTC. Encoded protein: CSAPGGYTF.

The chain links TRBV6-1 to TRBJ1-2; 9 bases align to TRBD1. The CDR3 is 13 amino acids. The trim removed 10 bases at V and 3 bases at J, leaving 6 bases unmatched. Germline V gives CDR1 MNHNS, CDR2 SASEGT. Here the CDR3 reads CATRTGEDYGYTF. In DNA form, the CDR3 reads TGTGCCACAAGGACAGGGGAGGACTATGGCTACACCTTC.

The chain carries TRBV12-3 or TRBV12-4 and TRBJ1-3; D is uncertain. Between the trimmed V and J ends, which lost 6 bases and 8 bases, there was a span of 11 bases. The CDR3 is 12 residues long. CDR3 in amino acids: CASSLGGYTIYF. The CDR3 coding sequence is TGTGCCAGCAGCCTAGGAGGGTACACCATATATTTT.

The chain couples TRBV6-5 to TRBJ1-5; 7 bases align to TRBD1. Germline V lookup: CDR1 MNHEY, CDR2 SVGAGI. The CDR3 is 15 residues long. V gave up 6 bases and J gave up 3 bases; unmatched junction bases: 8. The CDR3 coding sequence is TGTGCCAGCAGCGCCTCCGGGACAGCCAATCAGCCCCAGCATTTT. This translates into CASSASGTANQPQHF.

The genes are TRBV15 and TRBJ2-1, with TRBD1 matching 9 bases. Germline values: CDR1 LNHNV, CDR2 YYDKDF (reference sequence). The CDR3 extends over 16 amino acids. After removal of 2 bases from V and 4 bases from J, the junction contained 6 bases not matched to a gene. The CDR3 sequence is CATSRPGTGFYNEQFF. Written as DNA, the CDR3 is TGTGCCACCAGCAGACCAGGGACAGGGTTTTACAATGAGCAGTTCTTC.

The chain couples TRBV6-6 to TRBJ2-7; 12 nucleotides match TRBD2. The CDR3 covers 18 residues. Trimming removed 7 bases from V and 0 bases from J; junction bases left unmatched: 13. The germline V gene encodes CDR1 MNHNY and CDR2 SVGAGI (reference sequence). The CDR3 nucleotides are TGTGCCAGCAATCGAGCCGTGACTAGCGGGAGAGGCTCCTACGAGCAGTACTTC. Translating gives CASNRAVTSGRGSYEQYF.

The chain couples TRBV7-3 to TRBJ1-1; D is unresolved. The V end lost 5 bases, the J end lost 1 base, and 8 bases lay between the germline ends. CDR1 and CDR2 (germline): SGHTA, FQGTGA. The CDR3 sequence is 13 residues long. The CDR3 nucleotides read TGTGCCAGCAGCGACACACGGAACACTGAAGCTTTCTTT. Protein product: CASSDTRNTEAFF.

The J gene is TRBJ2-1, the V gene TRBV3-1 (or the pseudogene TRBV3-2), with 9 bases identical to TRBD1. The V gene's germline CDR1 is LGHDT and CDR2 YNNKEL (reference sequence). V trimming: 3 bases; J trimming: 4 bases; junction bases outside the gene matches: 10. The CDR3 runs to 17 residues. CDR3 in amino acids: CASSHFPPGTGYNEQFF. DNA for the CDR3: TGTGCCAGCAGCCATTTCCCTCCCGGGACAGGGTACAATGAGCAGTTCTTC.

The gene calls are TRBV9 and TRBJ2-7, with 7 nucleotides matching TRBD1. CDR3 length: 15 residues. The junction had 7 bases not matched to a gene; V was cut back by 4 bases and J by 0 bases. The V gene's germline CDR1 is SGDLS and CDR2 YYNGEE. CDR3 protein: CASSPLGTVSYEQYF. DNA of the CDR3: TGTGCCAGCAGCCCATTGGGGACAGTCTCCTACGAGCAGTACTTC.

This chain joins TRBV9 and TRBJ1-1; D is possibly TRBD1 (6 bases). The V and J ends lost 0 bases and 1 base respectively, with 16 bases between them. Germline V gene lookup returns CDR1 SGDLS and CDR2 YYNGEE. This CDR3 is 17 amino acids long. CDR3 region: CASSVATGWHPNTEAFF. DNA for the CDR3: TGTGCCAGCAGCGTAGCTACAGGGTGGCACCCGAACACTGAAGCTTTCTTT.

The chain combines TRBV29-1 with TRBJ1-5; 9 nucleotides agree with TRBD1. The CDR3 is 13 amino acids. V shed 6 bases, J shed 3 bases, and the junction held 3 bases outside the gene matches. CDR1 and CDR2 (germline): SQVTM, ANQGSEA. The CDR3 loop reads CSVRTGDNQPQHF. CDR3 nucleotides: TGCAGCGTCCGGACAGGGGACAATCAGCCCCAGCATTTT. The full variable domain, in which reference TRBV29-1 and TRBJ1-5 provide the parts outside the CDR3, is SAVISQKPSRDICQRGTSLTIQCQVDSQVTMMFWYRQQPGQSLTLIATANQGSEATYESGFVIDKFPISRPNLTFSTLTVSNMSPEDSSIYLCSVRTGDNQPQHFGDGTRLSIL.

The CDR3 protein is CASGGPNNQPQHF. CDR3 coding DNA: TGTGCCAGCGGAGGTCCTAATAATCAGCCCCAGCATTTT. The V call is TRBV27, the J call TRBJ1-5; D is unclear. The CDR3 runs to 13 residues. Germline CDR1 and CDR2: MNHEY and SMNVEV (reference sequence). With 8 bases removed from V and 4 bases from J, the gap between germline ends came to 12 bases.

The chain couples TRBV5-6 to TRBJ1-1, with 9 bases fitting TRBD1. V was pared by 5 bases and J by 3 bases, with 5 bases of the junction left unmatched. This CDR3 has 14 residues. Germline CDR1 and CDR2: SGHDT and YYEEEE. The CDR3 sequence: CASSWGQGYTEAFF. The CDR3 DNA reads TGTGCCAGCAGTTGGGGACAGGGATACACTGAAGCTTTCTTT.

The rearrangement links TRBV6-5 to TRBJ2-1, with a possible D match to TRBD1 (6 bases). The length of the CDR3 is 15 residues. V was cut by 6 bases and J by 9 bases, with 21 bases left in between. Germline assignment: CDR1 MNHEY and CDR2 SVGAGI. CDR3 sequence reads: CASSKETGYEGEQFF. CDR3 bases: TGTGCCAGCAGCAAAGAAACAGGGTACGAGGGTGAGCAGTTCTTC.

This clone was seen only once. The chain combines TRBV28 with TRBJ1-1, with a weak D call TRBD1 (6 bases). V shed 2 bases and J shed 8 bases, with 18 bases lying between them. The germline CDR1 and CDR2 sequences are MDHEN and SYDVKM. CDR3 length equals 15 residues. CDR3 in DNA: TGTGCCAGCAGTTTAGGGCCCGCAGGGGAAGGGGAAGCTTTCTTT. Translated: CASSLGPAGEGEAFF.

V gene TRBV7-3 combines with J gene TRBJ2-7; D is unresolved. This CDR3 comprises 15 residues. Deletions cut 5 bases from V and 3 bases from J, with 17 bases between. Germline CDR1 SGHTA, CDR2 FQGTGA. CDR3 loop: CASSPLTFLNYEQYF. CDR3 DNA: TGTGCCAGCAGCCCACTAACCTTCCTAAACTACGAGCAGTACTTC.

In the case of this clone: Other DNA sequences within the sample encode an identical CDR3. The chain combines TRBV29-1 with TRBJ2-7; D perhaps matches TRBD1 (5 bases). The V and J ends lost 4 bases and 3 bases respectively, with 7 bases between them. The CDR3 runs to 11 residues. Germline V lookup: CDR1 SQVTM, CDR2 ANQGSEA. CDR3 residues: CSVGGGYEQYF. Written as DNA, the CDR3 is TGCAGCGTTGGGGGCGGCTACGAGCAGTACTTC.

J is TRBJ1-2 and V is TRBV30; 8 nucleotides agree with TRBD1. Germline CDR1 reads GTSNPN; CDR2 reads SVGIG (reference sequence). The CDR3 sequence is 17 residues long. With V trimmed by 1 base and J by 0 bases, 10 bases remained unmatched. CDR3 in amino acids: CAWSGPVWTGTNYGYTF. The CDR3, as DNA: TGTGCCTGGAGTGGACCGGTTTGGACAGGGACTAACTATGGCTACACCTTC.

The V and J genes are TRBV10-3 and TRBJ2-3, with D perhaps TRBD2 (6 bases). Germline lookup yields CDR1 ENHRY and CDR2 SYGVKD. The V and J ends lost 10 bases and 0 bases respectively, with 14 bases between them. This CDR3 is built from 14 residues. The CDR3 loop reads CASHSSGSTDTQYF. In DNA, the CDR3 is TGTGCCAGCCACTCAAGCGGGAGCACAGATACGCAGTATTTT.

The rearrangement links TRBV11-2 to TRBJ1-5; TRBD1 agrees at 8 bases. The CDR3 length is 18 residues. V gave up 1 base and J gave up 5 bases; unmatched junction bases: 13. The germline gives CDR1 SGHAT, CDR2 FQNNGV. The CDR3 region is CASSLGAGGERWDQPQHF. In nucleotides, the CDR3 is TGTGCCAGCAGCTTAGGGGCAGGGGGCGAACGATGGGATCAGCCCCAGCATTTT.

The genes are TRBV30 and TRBJ2-1, with D maybe TRBD2 (5 bases). The CDR3 covers 15 residues. V dropped 1 base and J dropped 0 bases, with 10 bases sitting between them. Germline CDR1 reads GTSNPN; CDR2 reads SVGIG (reference sequence). Here the CDR3 reads CAWSASGSSYNEQFF. DNA of the CDR3: TGTGCCTGGAGTGCGTCGGGGAGCTCCTACAATGAGCAGTTCTTC.

The chain couples TRBV2 to TRBJ2-5; 7 bases align to TRBD1. Germline CDR1 and CDR2: SNHLY and FYNNEI. The CDR3 length is 13 residues. Trimming at V came to 7 bases and at J to 2 bases, leaving 4 bases not matched to a gene. This chain's CDR3 is CASNPDRQETQYF. CDR3 nucleotide sequence: TGTGCCAGCAACCCGGACAGGCAAGAGACCCAGTACTTC.

The chain joins TRBV5-1 to TRBJ1-1; 9 bases line up with TRBD1. J gave up 5 bases and V 0 bases, and 5 bases lay outside the gene matches. CDR1 is SGHRS and CDR2 is YFSETQ in the germline V gene. This CDR3 contains 15 residues. The CDR3 coding sequence is TGCGCCAGCAGCTTGGCTGTGACAGGGGGTACTGAAGCTTTCTTT. Protein sequence: CASSLAVTGGTEAFF.

The V gene is TRBV7-6, the J gene TRBJ1-1; no reliable D call. Germline V gene lookup returns CDR1 SGHVS and CDR2 FNYEAQ. CDR3 length: 13 amino acids. Deletions cut 2 bases from V and 1 base from J, with 5 bases between. CDR3 protein: CASSLYKNTEAFF. The CDR3 DNA reads as TGTGCCAGCAGCTTATACAAGAACACTGAAGCTTTCTTT.

The gene calls are TRBV23-1 and TRBJ1-1, with D uncertain. TRBV23-1 is placed among ORFs of uncertain function. Trimming cost V 3 bases and J 7 bases, with 9 bases left between them. This CDR3 has 12 amino acids. CDR3 in DNA: TGCGCCAGCAGTCAGAGGGCAGATGAAGCTTTCTTT. This gives the protein CASSQRADEAFF.

V and J are TRBV27 and TRBJ2-7; D is perhaps TRBD2 (5 bases). CDR3 length: 16 amino acids. Trimming pared 6 bases from V and 2 bases from J, leaving 20 bases between. Germline V gene data show CDR1 as MNHEY and CDR2 as SMNVEV (reference sequence). This CDR3 reads CASSPSLGDDAYEQYF. CDR3 in DNA: TGTGCCAGCAGCCCATCTTTGGGAGACGATGCCTACGAGCAGTACTTC.

The chain uses TRBV6-2 or TRBV6-3 and TRBJ2-7, with D perhaps TRBD2 (5 bases). Germline V lookup: CDR1 MNHEY, CDR2 SVGEGT. The CDR3 contains 12 residues. The V and J ends lost 2 bases and 6 bases respectively, with 8 bases between them. The CDR3 DNA follows: TGTGCCAGCAGTTACAGAGGAGGCGAGCAGTACTTC. This sequence encodes CASSYRGGEQYF.